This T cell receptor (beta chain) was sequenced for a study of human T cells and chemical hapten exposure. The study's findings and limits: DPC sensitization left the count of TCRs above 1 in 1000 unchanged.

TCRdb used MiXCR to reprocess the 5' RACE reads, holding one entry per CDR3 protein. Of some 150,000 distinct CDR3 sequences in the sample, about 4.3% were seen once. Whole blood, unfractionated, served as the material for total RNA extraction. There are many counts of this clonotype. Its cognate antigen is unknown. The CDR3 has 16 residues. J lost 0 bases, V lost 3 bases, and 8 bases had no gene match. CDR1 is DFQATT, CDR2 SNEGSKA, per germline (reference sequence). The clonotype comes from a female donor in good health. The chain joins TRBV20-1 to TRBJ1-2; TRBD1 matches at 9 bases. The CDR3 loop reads CSASTQGAIANYGYTF. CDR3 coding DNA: TGCAGTGCTAGCACACAGGGGGCAATCGCTAACTATGGCTACACCTTC.